This T cell receptor (beta chain) was captured in a study of molecular identifiers for immune sequencing clone quantification. Study observations and caveats: Whereas clones above 20 RNA copies held under 1% of naive-cell molecules, they held over 97% of effector molecules.

Each library that profiled naive CD8 cells came from 20,000 to 1,000,000 sorted cells with 10%, 30% or 50% RNA. Sorting captured naive CD8 T cells as CD8+CD4-CCR7+CD45RA+. For this clonotype: Its antigen is currently unknown.

TCRdb re-derived calls from the PCR reads in MiXCR, one entry per CDR3 protein. The sample contains hundreds of thousands of distinct CDR3 sequences, approximately 24% of which appear only once. The TCR originated in a human donor in good health. Some libraries in this study had Jurkat cell RNA spiked in. Specimen: naive CD8+ T cells from blood, with Jurkat cell RNA spiked in. Subset denoted: FACS-sorted CD8+CD4-CCR7+CD45RA+ naive T cells.

The chain's CDR3 is CAISEGMGGVDYEQYF. As DNA, the CDR3 is TGTGCCATCAGTGAGGGGATGGGGGGCGTAGACTACGAGCAGTACTTC. This chain links TRBV10-3 with TRBJ2-7, with D tentatively TRBD1 or TRBD2 (6 bases each). Germline V CDR1 and CDR2: ENHRY, SYGVKD. The length of the CDR3 is 16 residues. V was pared by 2 bases and J by 3 bases, with 17 bases between.